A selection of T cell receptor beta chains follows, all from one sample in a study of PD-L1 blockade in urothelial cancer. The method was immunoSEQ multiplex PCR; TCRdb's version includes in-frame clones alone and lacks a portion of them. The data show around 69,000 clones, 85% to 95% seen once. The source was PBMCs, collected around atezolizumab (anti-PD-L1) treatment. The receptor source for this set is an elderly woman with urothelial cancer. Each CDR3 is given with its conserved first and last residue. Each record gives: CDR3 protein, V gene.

CDR3aa: CASSSHDRSYGYTF
v_gene: TRBV27

CDR3aa: CASRRQTGSGANVLTF
v_gene: TRBV5-1

CDR3aa: CASSVGVDRPYEQYF
v_gene: TRBV9

CDR3aa: CASSQVAQGGYTF
v_gene: TRBV14

CDR3aa: CASSVSTGTGTYGYTF
v_gene: TRBV28

CDR3aa: CASSLSTGQTEQFF
v_gene: TRBV7-9

CDR3aa: CASSQSRGYHNEQFF
v_gene: TRBV6-1

CDR3aa: CASSSGHFGSNQPQHF
v_gene: TRBV28

CDR3aa: CASSVRGTGGTSTNNQPQHF
v_gene: TRBV6-1

CDR3aa: CASSRDRAEQYF
v_gene: TRBV11-3

CDR3aa: CSAEEDGELFF
v_gene: TRBV20-1

CDR3aa: CASSLSRTGDGYTF
v_gene: TRBV7-9

CDR3aa: CASSPLVGGHSGELFF
v_gene: TRBV28

CDR3aa: CAWSVVMSSGNTIYF
v_gene: TRBV30

CDR3aa: CASSLAGPETQYF
v_gene: TRBV5-1

CDR3aa: CASRLVGEQFF
v_gene: TRBV5-1

CDR3aa: CAILTRMFYEQYF
v_gene: TRBV6-9

CDR3aa: CAIPGQGTYEQYF
v_gene: TRBV28

CDR3aa: CASSLSPLTGGETQYF
v_gene: TRBV5-1

CDR3aa: CASSQMGAKLGEQYF
v_gene: TRBV11-2

CDR3aa: CASSLGGGERAFF
v_gene: TRBV7-3

CDR3aa: CASSLYRGSTLPFEAFF
v_gene: TRBV27

CDR3aa: CASSVAFRVGPGNTIYF
v_gene: TRBV9

CDR3aa: CATSRSYNEQFF
v_gene: TRBV15